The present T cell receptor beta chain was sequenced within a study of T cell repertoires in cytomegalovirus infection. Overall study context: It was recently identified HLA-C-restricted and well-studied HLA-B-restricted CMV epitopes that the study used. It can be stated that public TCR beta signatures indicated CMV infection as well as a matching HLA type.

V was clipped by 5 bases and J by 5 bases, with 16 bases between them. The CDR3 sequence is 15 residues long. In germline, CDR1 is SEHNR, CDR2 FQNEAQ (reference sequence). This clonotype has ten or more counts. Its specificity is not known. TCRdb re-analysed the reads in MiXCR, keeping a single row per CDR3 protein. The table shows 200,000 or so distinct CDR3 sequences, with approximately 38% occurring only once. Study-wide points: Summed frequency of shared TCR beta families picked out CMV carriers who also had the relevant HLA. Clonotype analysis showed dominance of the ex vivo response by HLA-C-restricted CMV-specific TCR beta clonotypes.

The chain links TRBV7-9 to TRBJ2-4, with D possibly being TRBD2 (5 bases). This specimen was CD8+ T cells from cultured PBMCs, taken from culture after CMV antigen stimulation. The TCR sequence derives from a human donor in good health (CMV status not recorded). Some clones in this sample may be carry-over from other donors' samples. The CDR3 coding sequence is TGTGCCAGCAGCCATACGCTAGAGGGAGAAAACATTCAGTACTTC. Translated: CASSHTLEGENIQYF.